The 20 T cell receptor beta chains reported below all come from one sample, sequenced in a study of PD-1 blockade in mismatch repair-deficient tumors. The repertoire was sequenced with immunoSEQ multiplex PCR; TCRdb's copy has only in-frame clones and lacks some. Of around 120,000 clones listed, around 87% are singletons. The sample consisted of peripheral blood, taken 44 weeks after starting pembrolizumab. The receptors come from an adult with mismatch repair-deficient cancer.

The rearrangement uses TRBV19 and TRBJ2-2, with D perhaps matching TRBD1 (5 bases). V was clipped by 0 bases and J by 4 bases, with 9 bases between them. CDR3 length: 15 residues. The germline CDR1 and CDR2 sequences are LNHDA and SQIVND (reference sequence). CDR3 DNA sequence: TGTGCCAGTAGTATAGATGCAGGGCCCACCGGGGAGCTGTTTTTT. Its protein product is CASSIDAGPTGELFF.

The J gene is TRBJ2-7, the V gene TRBV4-3; tentative D call: TRBD2 (6 bases). The CDR3 has 14 amino acids. Germline loops: CDR1 LGHNA, CDR2 YSLEER. V lost 4 bases, J lost 3 bases, and 13 bases lay in between. For the CDR3, the DNA is TGCGCCAGCAGCCCCCGGGCGGGGTTCTACGAGCAGTACTTC. It is translated as CASSPRAGFYEQYF.

V and J are TRBV11-2 and TRBJ2-3; 7 bases map to TRBD2. CDR1 SGHAT and CDR2 FQNNGV come from the germline V gene. The V segment lost 3 bases and the J segment 3 bases; nucleotides outside the gene matches: 12. The CDR3 is 17 residues long. This CDR3 reads CASSFRAGLPRTDTQYF. For the CDR3, the DNA is TGTGCCAGCAGCTTTCGAGCGGGACTCCCTCGGACAGATACGCAGTATTTT.

V usage is TRBV6-5 and J usage is TRBJ2-7, with 9 bases fitting TRBD1. Trimming cost V 0 bases and J 3 bases; bases outside gene matches: 3. CDR1 and CDR2 (germline): MNHEY, SVGAGI. This CDR3 region has 15 residues. CDR3 DNA: TGTGCCAGCAGTTACTCGAACAGGGGGCGCTACGAGCAGTACTTC. Translating gives CASSYSNRGRYEQYF.

The chain recombines TRBV5-4 with TRBJ1-2; 8 nucleotides align to TRBD1. Unmatched junction bases numbered 8, after V lost 1 base and J lost 0 bases. CDR3 length: 17 amino acids. CDR1 is SGHNT, CDR2 YYREEE, per germline (reference sequence). CDR3 sequence (DNA): TGTGCCAGCAGCTTGTGGAGGACAGGGTCAGCTAACTATGGCTACACCTTC. This gives the protein CASSLWRTGSANYGYTF.

The rearrangement uses TRBV19 and TRBJ1-5; TRBD1 matches 8 bases. This CDR3 contains 14 residues. V was clipped by 6 bases and J by 2 bases; unmatched bases: 3. Germline CDR1 and CDR2: LNHDA and SQIVND (reference sequence). The CDR3 sequence: CASSQGAGNQPQHF. For the CDR3, the DNA is TGTGCCAGTAGCCAGGGGGCCGGCAATCAGCCCCAGCATTTT.

As regards this clone: This same CDR3 is encoded by further DNA sequences in the sample. The CDR3 here is CASSRSRLSGLNQPQHF. The DNA for the CDR3 is TGTGCCAGCAGCCGTAGTAGGCTAAGCGGGCTTAATCAGCCCCAGCATTTT. The gene calls are TRBV7-2 and TRBJ1-5; the D is unclear. CDR1 and CDR2 (germline): SGHTA, FQGNSA. Between the trimmed V and J ends, which lost 5 bases and 4 bases, there was a span of 21 bases. The CDR3 covers 17 residues.

The chain couples TRBV11-3 to TRBJ2-7; D call uncertain. The CDR3 loop spans 13 amino acids. The germline V gene encodes CDR1 SGHNT and CDR2 YENEEA. V gave up 4 bases and J gave up 2 bases, with 9 bases separating them. In nucleotides, the CDR3 is TGTGCCAGCAGCTCTGGACCTACCTACGAGCAGTACTTC. Encoded protein: CASSSGPTYEQYF.

This sequence joins TRBV27 and TRBJ2-6; D could derive from TRBD1 or TRBD2 (5 bases each). Germline V lookup: CDR1 MNHEY, CDR2 SMNVEV (reference sequence). Deletions cut 11 bases from V and 0 bases from J, with 20 bases between. The CDR3 runs to 17 residues. CDR3 in amino acids: CAGPPWGSDSGANVLTF. CDR3 coding DNA: TGTGCCGGACCCCCCTGGGGGAGTGACTCTGGGGCCAACGTCCTGACTTTC.

This rearrangement joins TRBV7-9 to TRBJ2-3; 9 bases fit TRBD2. This CDR3 contains 18 residues. The germline V gene has CDR1 SEHNR and CDR2 FQNEAQ (reference sequence). Trimming at V came to 5 bases and at J to 2 bases, leaving 14 bases not matched to a gene. The DNA for the CDR3 is TGTGCCAGCAGCCCCCGGCCCTTAGCGGGAGCCCCCACAGATACGCAGTATTTT. Translated: CASSPRPLAGAPTDTQYF.

The V call is TRBV19, the J call TRBJ2-2; D perhaps matches TRBD2 (6 bases). V lost 9 bases to trimming and J lost 3 bases, with 20 bases between them. The CDR3 is 16 residues long. CDR1 LNHDA and CDR2 SQIVND come from the germline V gene (reference sequence). In DNA, the CDR3 is TGTGCCAGCGAAGGAAACCGGGACTGGTACACCGGGGAGCTGTTTTTT. Translation: CASEGNRDWYTGELFF.

This chain links TRBV5-6 with TRBJ2-6; TRBD1 matches 9 bases. The germline gives CDR1 SGHDT, CDR2 YYEEEE. The CDR3 loop spans 18 amino acids. V dropped 4 bases and J dropped 4; count of bases not matched to a gene: 12. CDR3 region: CASSLQGDRVYGANVLTF. CDR3 coding DNA: TGTGCCAGCAGCCTCCAAGGGGACAGGGTATACGGGGCCAACGTCCTGACTTTC. Based on the CDR3 plus reference TRBV5-6 and TRBJ2-6, the full variable domain is DAGVTQSPTHLIKTRGQQVTLRCSPKSGHDTVSWYQQALGQGPQFIFQYYEEEERQRGNFPDRFSGHQFPNYSSELNVNALLLGDSALYLCASSLQGDRVYGANVLTFGAGSRLTVL.

The chain uses TRBV5-1 and TRBJ2-7; TRBD1 or TRBD2 may be the D gene (5 bases each). From germline, CDR1 is SGHRS and CDR2 YFSETQ. The CDR3 covers 17 residues. Trimming shortened V by 1 base and J by 2 bases, and 19 bases separated the two germline ends. Here the CDR3 reads CASSLWDLNGRAYEQYF. The CDR3 DNA reads as TGCGCCAGCAGCTTGTGGGACCTCAATGGACGCGCCTACGAGCAGTACTTC.

The rearrangement uses TRBV29-1 and TRBJ2-5; TRBD1 matches at 7 bases. This CDR3 region has 14 residues. CDR1 and CDR2 from the germline V gene are SQVTM and ANQGSEA. V lost 0 bases and J lost 7; bases outside the gene matches: 8. Here the CDR3 DNA reads TGCAGCGTTGAAGATGGGACAGCCGGTTGGACCCAGTACTTC. Its translation: CSVEDGTAGWTQYF. Filled out from reference TRBV29-1 and TRBJ2-5, the complete variable domain reads SAVISQKPSRDICQRGTSLTIQCQVDSQVTMMFWYRQQPGQSLTLIATANQGSEATYESGFVIDKFPISRPNLTFSTLTVSNMSPEDSSIYLCSVEDGTAGWTQYFGPGTRLLVL.

This clone has more than one count but fewer than ten. CDR3 bases: TGTGCCAGCTCACTAAACCCGGATCCAGGCCAAGAGACCCAGTACTTC. This translates into CASSLNPDPGQETQYF. V usage is TRBV18 and J usage is TRBJ2-5; D remains unclear. CDR1 and CDR2 (germline): KGHSH, LQKENI. This CDR3 is 16 amino acids long. V lost 4 bases and J 1 base, leaving 16 bases between the germline ends.

The rearrangement links TRBV5-4 to TRBJ1-1; D may be TRBD1 (6 bases). This CDR3 is 13 amino acids long. CDR1 is SGHNT and CDR2 is YYREEE in the germline V gene (reference sequence). V was trimmed by 1 base and J by 4 bases, leaving 8 bases between them. The CDR3 bases are TGTGCCAGCAGCTTGACAGGGCTCACTGAAGCTTTCTTT. The encoded protein is CASSLTGLTEAFF.

The gene calls are TRBV27 and TRBJ2-5; TRBD2 matches at 12 bases. The CDR3 is 15 residues long. Per the germline V gene, CDR1 is MNHEY and CDR2 is SMNVEV (reference sequence). J lost 6 bases, V lost 5 bases, and 7 bases had no gene match. The CDR3: CASSMTSGSLKTQYF. The CDR3 region has the DNA TGTGCCAGCAGTATGACTAGCGGGAGTTTGAAGACCCAGTACTTC.

V is TRBV9 and J is TRBJ2-4; perhaps TRBD2 as D (6 bases). Germline values: CDR1 SGDLS, CDR2 YYNGEE. Between the trimmed V and J ends, which lost 3 bases and 1 base, there was a span of 17 bases. This CDR3 region has 17 residues. The CDR3 reads CASSAPPWRDAKNIQYF. CDR3 nucleotides: TGTGCCAGCAGCGCCCCCCCCTGGCGGGACGCCAAAAACATTCAGTACTTC. Full variable domain (remainder filled in from reference TRBV9 and TRBJ2-4): DSGVTQTPKHLITATGQRVTLRCSPRSGDLSVYWYQQSLDQGLQFLIQYYNGEERAKGNILERFSAQQFPDLHSELNLSSLELGDSALYFCASSAPPWRDAKNIQYFGAGTRLSVL.

This clone has just a few counts. The chain combines TRBV7-2 with TRBJ2-7; the D is unclear. Germline V gives CDR1 SGHTA, CDR2 FQGNSA. V shed 1 base and J shed 4 bases, with 2 bases lying between them. The CDR3 totals 11 residues. The CDR3 region has the DNA TGTGCCAGCAGCTTAGAATACGAGCAGTACTTC. It codes for CASSLEYEQYF.

CDR3 protein: CASSHGPGEQYF. The CDR3 DNA sequence: TGTGCCAGTAGTCACGGCCCGGGCGAGCAGTACTTC. This rearrangement joins TRBV19 to TRBJ2-7; no reliable D call. The CDR3 sequence is 12 residues long. Germline V CDR1 and CDR2: LNHDA, SQIVND (reference sequence). Trimming pared 5 bases from V and 6 bases from J, leaving 11 bases between.